Listed below are T cell receptor beta chains from one sample, sequenced in a study of T cells in Graves' hyperthyroidism and ophthalmopathy. TCRdb ran MiXCR on the multiplex PCR reads and lists one entry per CDR3 protein. The data show roughly 420,000 distinct CDR3 sequences, around a sixth seen once. The sample consisted of blood. All receptors derive from a woman between 18 and 29 years old with Graves' hyperthyroidism. CDR3s include the opening cysteine and the closing phenylalanine or tryptophan. The D gene is left open where the match is weak. Not all rows give a size; the values are once, few, many and, for expanded clones, a class.

TRBV20-1	many	TRBD2	TRBJ2-7	CSATGTSAYEQYF	TGCAGTGCTACCGGGACTAGCGCCTACGAGCAGTACTTC
TRBV6-1	once	-	TRBJ1-6	CASSNFRAGSPLHF	TGTGCCAGCAGCAACTTTAGGGCTGGTTCACCCCTCCACTTT
TRBV11-2	many	-	TRBJ2-2	CASSWGLAGELFF	TGTGCCAGCAGTTGGGGCTTAGCCGGGGAGCTGTTTTTT
TRBV7-9	many	-	TRBJ2-1	CASSLSISGENEQFF	TGTGCCAGCAGCCTCAGTATATCTGGGGAAAATGAGCAGTTCTTC
TRBV24-1	many	-	TRBJ1-2	CATSDLRSGKALYTF	TGTGCCACCAGTGATTTGAGGTCGGGAAAGGCACTCTACACCTTC
TRBV27	few	-	TRBJ2-7	CASSLTAYNKGKQYF	TGTGCCAGCAGTTTAACGGCCTATAACAAAGGGAAGCAGTACTTC
TRBV6-1	many	-	TRBJ1-1	CASSERVNTEAFF	TGTGCCAGCAGTGAGCGGGTGAACACTGAAGCTTTCTTT
TRBV28	many	-	TRBJ1-5	CASSKRQGVSNQPQHF	TGTGCCAGCAGTAAACGTCAGGGAGTCAGCAATCAGCCCCAGCATTTT
TRBV30	many	-	TRBJ2-5	CAWRHKGEETQYF	TGTGCCTGGAGGCACAAGGGGGAAGAGACCCAGTACTTC
TRBV24-1	-	TRBD1	TRBJ2-5	CATSDFDTGAQETQYF	TGTGCCACCAGTGATTTCGACACAGGGGCCCAAGAGACCCAGTACTTC
TRBV5-1	many	TRBD1	TRBJ2-7	CASSTTGGLAYEQYF	TGCGCCAGCAGTACGACAGGGGGCTTGGCCTACGAGCAGTACTTC
TRBV28	many	-	TRBJ2-7	CASSLTGPSYEQYF	TGTGCCAGCAGTCTGACAGGCCCCTCCTACGAGCAGTACTTC
TRBV27	many	TRBD2	TRBJ2-7	CASSPRGGYEQYF	TGTGCCAGCAGTCCCCGGGGGGGCTACGAGCAGTACTTC
TRBV11-3	many	TRBD1	TRBJ2-3	CASTRDSMADTQYF	TGTGCCAGCACACGGGACAGTATGGCAGATACGCAGTATTTT
TRBV30	many	-	TRBJ2-7	CAWSVGDALEEQYF	TGTGCCTGGAGTGTCGGGGACGCTCTGGAAGAGCAGTACTTC
TRBV20-1	many	-	TRBJ2-5	CSANSQETQYF	TGCAGTGCTAATAGCCAAGAGACCCAGTACTTC
TRBV29-1	-	TRBD2	TRBJ2-7	CSVGKGGVASYEQYF	TGCAGCGTGGGAAAGGGAGGGGTTGCCTCCTACGAGCAGTACTTC
TRBV27	-	-	TRBJ1-3	CASSFVTAGGNTIYF	TGTGCCAGCAGTTTCGTCACAGCTGGTGGAAACACCATATATTTT
TRBV20-1	-	-	TRBJ1-5	CSATPAADNQPQHF	TGCAGTGCCACCCCGGCGGCAGATAATCAGCCCCAGCATTTT
TRBV10-3	many	TRBD2	TRBJ2-1	CAISETSGGDNEQFF	TGTGCCATCAGTGAGACTAGCGGGGGGGACAATGAGCAGTTCTTC
TRBV7-3	-	TRBD1	TRBJ2-2	CASSPGTGNHGELFF	TGTGCCAGCAGCCCCGGGACAGGAAATCACGGGGAGCTGTTTTTT
TRBV20-1	many	TRBD2	TRBJ2-1	CSAGDGTSGYNEQFF	TGCAGTGCGGGTGACGGGACTAGCGGGTACAATGAGCAGTTCTTC
TRBV12-5	many	TRBD1	TRBJ2-1	CASGIRTGGGSEQFF	TGTGCTAGTGGAATCCGGACAGGGGGTGGGAGTGAGCAGTTCTTC
TRBV10-3	many	TRBD1	TRBJ2-7	CAAKGQGTYEQYF	TGTGCCGCGAAGGGACAGGGGACCTACGAGCAGTACTTC
TRBV6-1	many	TRBD2	TRBJ2-7	CASGSGIEQYF	TGTGCCAGCGGTAGCGGGATTGAGCAGTACTTC
TRBV29-1	once	TRBD2	TRBJ2-1	CSASFPSGTYNEQFF	TGCAGCGCCTCCTTTCCTAGCGGGACCTACAATGAGCAGTTCTTC
TRBV6-2/TRBV6-3	-	-	TRBJ1-4	CASGAGGRGALRLFF	TGTGCCAGCGGGGCCGGCGGGAGGGGGGCGTTACGACTGTTTTTT
TRBV20-1	few	-	TRBJ2-7	CSARDDGRVNEQYF	TGCAGTGCTAGAGATGACGGCAGGGTCAACGAGCAGTACTTC
TRBV7-8	-	TRBD1	TRBJ2-2	CASRSLGQGGSGELFF	TGTGCCAGCAGATCCCTGGGACAGGGAGGGTCCGGGGAGCTGTTTTTT
TRBV10-1	-	-	TRBJ2-2	CASSEGGKGNTGELFF	TGCGCCAGCAGTGAGGGGGGAAAGGGGAACACCGGGGAGCTGTTTTTT
TRBV3-1	few	-	TRBJ1-2	CASSQGLRDSYGYTF	TGTGCCAGCAGCCAAGGTTTACGGGATTCCTATGGCTACACCTTC
TRBV7-6	-	-	TRBJ2-2	CASSATWRGATGELFF	TGTGCCAGCAGCGCCACATGGAGAGGGGCGACCGGGGAGCTGTTTTTT
TRBV19	many	-	TRBJ1-6	CASSIAGTKGNSPLHF	TGTGCCAGTAGTATAGCCGGCACAAAGGGGAATTCACCCCTCCACTTT
TRBV30	many	-	TRBJ2-5	CAWSALAGSQETQYF	TGTGCCTGGAGTGCGCTGGCGGGCTCTCAAGAGACCCAGTACTTC
TRBV4-2	few	-	TRBJ2-1	CASSQDLGTPSGNEQFF	TGTGCCAGCAGCCAAGATCTCGGGACGCCCTCAGGGAATGAGCAGTTCTTC
TRBV5-6	many	-	TRBJ2-5	CASSLQGLGETQYF	TGTGCCAGCAGCTTGCAGGGTTTAGGTGAGACCCAGTACTTC
TRBV10-3	many	-	TRBJ2-7	CASSTYPSYEQYF	TGTGCCAGTTCAACCTATCCGTCCTACGAGCAGTACTTC
TRBV5-8	many	TRBD2	TRBJ2-1	CASSQGLAGGSDNEQFF	TGTGCCAGCAGTCAGGGACTAGCGGGAGGGTCAGACAATGAGCAGTTCTTC
TRBV28	many	-	TRBJ2-6	CASTDRGDWNPILSANVLTF	TGTGCCAGCACTGATAGGGGGGATTGGAATCCGATCCTTTCGGCCAACGTCCTGACTTTC
TRBV6-1	-	-	TRBJ1-2	CASSEGPTRYGYTF	TGTGCCAGCAGTGAAGGTCCGACCCGCTATGGCTACACCTTC
TRBV19	many	-	TRBJ1-2	CASSTDTYGYTF	TGTGCCAGTAGTACCGACACCTATGGCTACACCTTC
TRBV7-9	many	TRBD2	TRBJ2-3	CASSRTSGGLDTQYF	TGTGCCAGCAGCCGGACTAGCGGGGGTTTGGATACGCAGTATTTT
TRBV30	-	TRBD1	TRBJ2-3	CALRTGGSTDTQYF	TGTGCCTTGCGGACAGGGGGTAGCACAGATACGCAGTATTTT
TRBV20-1	many	-	TRBJ2-3	CSARDQGGGDTDTQYF	TGCAGTGCTAGAGATCAAGGGGGCGGGGACACAGATACGCAGTATTTT
TRBV6-1	many	-	TRBJ1-1	CASILVQNTEAFF	TGTGCCAGCATCTTGGTCCAGAACACTGAAGCTTTCTTT
TRBV4-2	many	TRBD2	TRBJ2-5	CASSQEGLAGEETQYF	TGTGCCAGCAGCCAAGAGGGACTAGCGGGAGAAGAGACCCAGTACTTC
TRBV11-2	many	TRBD1	TRBJ1-1	CASSLAGTGPDTEAFF	TGTGCCAGCAGCTTAGCCGGGACAGGGCCGGACACTGAAGCTTTCTTT
TRBV12-5	many	-	TRBJ2-1	CASTEGYNEQFF	TGTGCTAGTACGGAGGGGTACAATGAGCAGTTCTTC
TRBV6-1	many	-	TRBJ2-2	CASSDVGALGHGELFF	TGTGCCAGCAGTGATGTTGGGGCCTTGGGACACGGGGAGCTGTTTTTT
TRBV7-2	many	-	TRBJ1-5	CASTRDSNQPQHF	TGTGCCAGCACCAGGGATAGCAATCAGCCCCAGCATTTT
TRBV10-3	-	TRBD1	TRBJ2-7	CAISSGTGGPYEQYF	TGTGCCATCAGCTCCGGGACAGGCGGGCCCTACGAGCAGTACTTC
TRBV14	many	TRBD2	TRBJ2-7	CASSQLGGRGYEQYF	TGTGCCAGCAGCCAACTAGGCGGGAGGGGCTACGAGCAGTACTTC
TRBV27	many	TRBD1	TRBJ2-4	CASMGTGVNIQYF	TGTGCCAGCATGGGCACAGGGGTTAACATTCAGTACTTC